This T cell receptor beta chain was observed in a study of blood T cell repertoires in COVID-19. The wider study: Samples came from the United States, Italy and Spain, spanning acute and convalescent COVID-19. PBMCs, B-cell-depleted T cells, or T cells provided the cDNA or gDNA that made up the material.

V was clipped by 7 bases and J by 3 bases; unmatched bases: 8. CDR1 is SNHLY and CDR2 is FYNNEI in the germline V gene. This CDR3 spans 14 amino acids. Original data processing: Amplification of reference gene primers provided the estimated nucleated cell counts. Using immunoSEQ multiplex PCR, the repertoire was profiled, and TCRdb retains in-frame clones only, with some absent. That table gives V, J and clone size, and the DNA gave D and trimming. This table holds 100,000 to 150,000 clones, 75% to 85% found once. This chain connects TRBV2 to TRBJ1-1; 7 bases align to TRBD1. Input material: peripheral blood. The TCR sequence derives from a woman aged 45-60 years with acute or convalescent COVID-19. Here the CDR3 reads CASMSEGADTEAFF. The CDR3 DNA follows: TGTGCCAGCATGAGTGAGGGGGCGGACACTGAAGCTTTCTTT.